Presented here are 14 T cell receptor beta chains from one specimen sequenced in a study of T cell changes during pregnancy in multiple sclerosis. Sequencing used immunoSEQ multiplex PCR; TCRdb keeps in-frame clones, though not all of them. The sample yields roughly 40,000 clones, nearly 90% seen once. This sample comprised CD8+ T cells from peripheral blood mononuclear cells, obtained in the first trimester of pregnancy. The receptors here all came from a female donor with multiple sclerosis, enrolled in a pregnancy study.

The CDR3 is CASSPTSPSTDTQYF. In nucleotides, the CDR3 is TGTGCCAGCAGCCCAACTAGCCCTAGCACAGATACGCAGTATTTT. This chain connects TRBV14 to TRBJ2-3, with D maybe TRBD2 (6 bases). Germline V gene lookup returns CDR1 SGHDN and CDR2 FVKESK. The CDR3 extends over 15 amino acids. With 4 bases removed from V and 0 bases from J, the gap between germline ends came to 11 bases.

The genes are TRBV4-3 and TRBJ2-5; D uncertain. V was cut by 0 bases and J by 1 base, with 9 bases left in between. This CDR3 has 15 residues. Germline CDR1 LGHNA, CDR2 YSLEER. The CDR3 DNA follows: TGCGCCAGCAGCCAAGATAAGAACAGCCAAGAGACCCAGTACTTC. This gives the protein CASSQDKNSQETQYF.

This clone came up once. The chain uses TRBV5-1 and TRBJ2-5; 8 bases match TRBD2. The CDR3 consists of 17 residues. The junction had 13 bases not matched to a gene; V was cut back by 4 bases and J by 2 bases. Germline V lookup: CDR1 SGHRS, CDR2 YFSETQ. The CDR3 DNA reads TGCGCCAGCAGCGAATTCGGATTAGCGGGGCCGCAAGAGACCCAGTACTTC. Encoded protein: CASSEFGLAGPQETQYF.

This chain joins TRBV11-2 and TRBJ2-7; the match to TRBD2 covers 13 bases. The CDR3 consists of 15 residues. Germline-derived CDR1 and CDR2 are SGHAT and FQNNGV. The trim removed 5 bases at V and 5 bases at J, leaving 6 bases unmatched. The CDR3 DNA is TGTGCCAGCAGCGACCCACTAGCGGGGGGGGACGAGCAGTACTTC. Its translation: CASSDPLAGGDEQYF. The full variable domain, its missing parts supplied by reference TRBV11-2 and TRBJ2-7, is EAGVAQSPRYKIIEKRQSVAFWCNPISGHATLYWYQQILGQGPKLLIQFQNNGVVDDSQLPKDRFSAERLKGVDSTLKIQPAKLEDSAVYLCASSDPLAGGDEQYFGPGTRLTVT.

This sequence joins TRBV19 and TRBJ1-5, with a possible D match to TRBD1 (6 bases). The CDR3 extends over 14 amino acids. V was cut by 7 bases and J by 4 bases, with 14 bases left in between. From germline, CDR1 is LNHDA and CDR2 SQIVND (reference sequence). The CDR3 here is CASTEGRGNQPQHF. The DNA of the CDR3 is TGTGCCAGTACCGAAGGGAGGGGGAATCAGCCCCAGCATTTT.

The CDR3 coding sequence is TGTGCCAGCAGTCCTTCCTACGAGCAGTACTTC. Translation: CASSPSYEQYF. This chain joins TRBV6-6 and TRBJ2-7, with D unresolved. Trimming pared 5 bases from V and 1 base from J, leaving 3 bases between. CDR1 and CDR2 (germline): MNHNY, SVGAGI (reference sequence). The CDR3 covers 11 residues.

This chain's CDR3 is CASSSTGEGDTQYF. CDR3 DNA sequence: TGTGCCAGCAGCTCGACAGGGGAGGGAGATACGCAGTATTTT. This rearrangement joins TRBV7-9 to TRBJ2-3; TRBD1 might be the D (8 bases). V was pared by 4 bases and J by 5 bases, with 13 bases between. This CDR3 has 14 residues. Germline V gene lookup returns CDR1 SEHNR and CDR2 FQNEAQ (reference sequence).

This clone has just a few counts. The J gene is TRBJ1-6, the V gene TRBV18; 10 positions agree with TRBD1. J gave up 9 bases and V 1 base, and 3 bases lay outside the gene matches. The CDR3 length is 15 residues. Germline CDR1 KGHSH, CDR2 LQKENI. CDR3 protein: CASSPRQGASSPLHF. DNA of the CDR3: TGTGCCAGCTCACCACGACAGGGGGCCAGTTCACCCCTCCACTTT.

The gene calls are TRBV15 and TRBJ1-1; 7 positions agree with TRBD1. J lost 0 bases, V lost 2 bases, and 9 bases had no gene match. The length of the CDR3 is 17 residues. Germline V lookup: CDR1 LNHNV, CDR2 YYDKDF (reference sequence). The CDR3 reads CATSRHPGTALNTEAFF. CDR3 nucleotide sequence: TGTGCCACCAGCAGACATCCCGGGACAGCTTTGAACACTGAAGCTTTCTTT.

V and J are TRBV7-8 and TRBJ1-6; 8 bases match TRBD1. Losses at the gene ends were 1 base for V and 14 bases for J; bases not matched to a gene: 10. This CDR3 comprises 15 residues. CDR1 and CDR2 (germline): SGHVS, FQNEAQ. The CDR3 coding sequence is TGTGCCAGCAGCTTAGGATGGGCAGGGGGCGAGTCCCTCCACTTT. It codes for CASSLGWAGGESLHF.

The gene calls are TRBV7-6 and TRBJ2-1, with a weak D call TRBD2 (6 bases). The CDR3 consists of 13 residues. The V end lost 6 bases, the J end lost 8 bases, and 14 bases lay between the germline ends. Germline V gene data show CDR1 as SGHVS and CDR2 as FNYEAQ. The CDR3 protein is CASREGPLDEQFF. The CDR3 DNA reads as TGTGCCAGCAGGGAGGGACCGCTCGATGAGCAGTTCTTC.

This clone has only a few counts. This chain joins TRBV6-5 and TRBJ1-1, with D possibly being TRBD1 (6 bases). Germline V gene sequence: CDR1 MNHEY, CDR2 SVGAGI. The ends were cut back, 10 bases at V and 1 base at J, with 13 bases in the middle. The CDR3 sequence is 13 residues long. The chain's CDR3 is CATRLGGNTEAFF. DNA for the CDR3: TGTGCCACCAGATTAGGGGGGAACACTGAAGCTTTCTTT.

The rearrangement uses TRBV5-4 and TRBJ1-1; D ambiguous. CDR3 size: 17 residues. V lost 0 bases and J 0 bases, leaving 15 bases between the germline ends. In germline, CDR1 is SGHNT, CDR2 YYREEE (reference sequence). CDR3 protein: CASSLVQRNSMNTEAFF. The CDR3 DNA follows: TGTGCCAGCAGCTTGGTTCAACGAAACTCTATGAACACTGAAGCTTTCTTT.

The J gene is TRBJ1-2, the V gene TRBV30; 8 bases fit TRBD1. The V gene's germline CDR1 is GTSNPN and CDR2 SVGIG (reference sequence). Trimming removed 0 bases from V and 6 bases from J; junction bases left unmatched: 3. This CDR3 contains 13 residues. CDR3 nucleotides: TGTGCCTGGAGTGTAGGGGGACAGGATGGCTACACCTTC. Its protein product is CAWSVGGQDGYTF.